The 10 T cell receptor beta chains presented below share a single source sample, sequenced in a study of blood T cells in healthy people across ages. A J-beta primer mix and a sample-barcoded 5' primer were used in a second PCR of roughly 6 to 11 cycles. In TCRdb, the 5' RACE reads were re-called with MiXCR into one record per CDR3 protein. The table lists 800,000 to 950,000 distinct CDR3 sequences, 25% to 30% of them singletons, with 10% in the top ten. This sample was also put to use in a study of T cells of mothers and their children.

Sequencing was done on a sample of blood. Receptors originate from a woman aged 35 to 49 in good health.

The genes are TRBV28 and TRBJ1-1; D perhaps matches TRBD1 (5 bases). Germline-derived CDR1 and CDR2 are MDHEN and SYDVKM. This CDR3 region has 17 residues. Trimming cost V 7 bases and J 0 bases, with 21 bases left between them. DNA of the CDR3: TGTGCCAGCATTCCTTGGGGGTTAGGGCAGGTGAACACTGAAGCTTTCTTT. Protein product: CASIPWGLGQVNTEAFF.

This clonotype has just a few counts. Relative to the germline gene, one junction end is altered; a read error may explain this. The chain recombines TRBV5-6 with TRBJ1-2; no firm D call. Germline CDR1 and CDR2: SGHDT and YYEEEE. CDR3 size: 14 residues. The CDR3 spells CASSLAYLGYGCTF. The CDR3 DNA reads as TGTGCCAGCAGCTTGGCCTACCTAGGCTATGGCTGCACCTTC.

This clonotype was counted only a few times. The gene calls are TRBV6-1 and TRBJ1-5; D is perhaps TRBD1 (5 bases). Germline V gene data show CDR1 as MNHNS and CDR2 as SASEGT. This CDR3 region has 14 residues. Trimming took 1 base from V and 1 from J, leaving 5 bases between them. In nucleotides, the CDR3 is TGTGCCAGCAGTGAAGGGGGGAGCAATCAGCCCCAGCATTTT. This translates into CASSEGGSNQPQHF.

The J gene is TRBJ1-5, the V gene TRBV12-3 or TRBV12-4, with TRBD1 matching over 7 bases. This CDR3 region has 15 residues. V lost 6 bases, J lost 7 bases, and 12 bases stayed unmatched. CDR3 amino acids: CASSIQGGLGQPQHF. In DNA, the CDR3 is TGTGCCAGCAGCATTCAGGGGGGGTTAGGACAGCCCCAGCATTTT.

The rearrangement uses TRBV7-2 and TRBJ2-7; the D call may be TRBD1 or TRBD2 (6 bases each). The CDR3 loop spans 16 amino acids. Deletions cut 5 bases from V and 8 bases from J, with 25 bases between. Germline-derived CDR1 and CDR2 are SGHTA and FQGNSA. CDR3 region: CASSPRLVGGRYKQYF. CDR3 coding DNA: TGTGCCAGCAGCCCTAGACTAGTGGGGGGCAGGTACAAGCAGTACTTC.

The chain has TRBV27 and TRBJ1-5; 7 positions match TRBD1. CDR1 and CDR2 from the germline V gene are MNHEY and SMNVEV (reference sequence). After removal of 6 bases from V and 4 bases from J, the junction contained 15 bases not matched to a gene. The CDR3 is 17 residues long. CDR3 bases: TGTGCCAGCAGCCGACAGGGTAGAGCATTTCCGAATCAGCCCCAGCATTTT. Translating gives CASSRQGRAFPNQPQHF.

The table lists this clonotype with a few counts. A single base separates this from a much larger clone, so it may be a read error. The chain joins TRBV10-3 to TRBJ2-7; 8 bases match TRBD1. This CDR3 region has 14 residues. CDR1 and CDR2 (germline): ENHRY, SYGVKD. V was clipped by 5 bases and J by 4 bases; unmatched bases: 7. The CDR3 DNA sequence: TGTGCCATCAGTCCGGGACAGGAGGGATACGAGCAGTACTTC. This encodes CAISPGQEGYEQYF.

Comments on this clonotype: One end of the junction fails to match germline, which may point to a read error. The CDR3 loop is CAGSSGPQYF. Here the CDR3 DNA reads TGTGCCGGCAGTTCGGGTCCGCAGTATTTT. The V call is TRBV28, the J call TRBJ2-3, with D unclear. This CDR3 is 10 amino acids long. Germline V CDR1 and CDR2: MDHEN, SYDVKM.

As to this clonotype: Being one base from a much bigger clone, this may be a read error. The chain is built from TRBV29-1 and TRBJ2-1, with D possibly matching TRBD1 (6 bases). The J call may be mistaken, given a closer DNA end match to TRBJ2-7. Germline V gene sequence: CDR1 SQVTM, CDR2 ANQGSEA. This CDR3 spans 19 amino acids. The CDR3 DNA reads TGCAGCGTTGTCCCATTACGCAGGGGCCTTAACTCTTCCTACAATGAGCAGTACTTC. This codes for CSVVPLRRGLNSSYNEQYF.

The chain recombines TRBV12-3 or TRBV12-4 with TRBJ1-1, with TRBD1 as a possible D gene (5 bases). Trimming shortened V by 5 bases and J by 0 bases, and 25 bases separated the two germline ends. CDR3 length equals 19 residues. The CDR3 region has the DNA TGTGCCAGCAGTCTAAAATTTGGGCAGGGTATATCTATGAACACTGAAGCTTTCTTT. Amino acids: CASSLKFGQGISMNTEAFF.